This TCR beta chain was recorded in a study of CD8+ T cells in alopecia areata. The wider study: At a dose of 5 to 10 mg twice daily, oral tofacitinib was given to treated patients. Overall study results and limits: Scalp clonality, together with expanded CD8+ clones among the top 100, fell significantly with tofacitinib.

The germline CDR1 and CDR2 sequences are SEHNR and FQNEAQ (reference sequence). The junction had 12 bases not matched to a gene; V was cut back by 1 base and J by 4 bases. The length of the CDR3 is 18 residues. In its sample, this clone was seen a few times. Its antigen is unknown. Extracted from the samples, RNA was reverse transcribed into cDNA to serve as the sequencing template. TCRdb keeps only in-frame clones here, not all; method: immunoSEQ multiplex PCR. The sample comprises roughly 210,000 clones, roughly 44% of which are singletons, and roughly 2.6% rests with the top ten. The treatment is: oral pan-JAK inhibitor, 5-10 mg twice daily.

The receptor was derived from a human donor with alopecia areata. The chain employs TRBV7-9 and TRBJ2-1; the match to TRBD2 covers 8 bases. Sequencing used CD4+ T cells sorted from blood, obtained at approximately week 37, from a patient treated with tofacitinib. The CDR3 sequence is CASSLGSSGRLGYNEQFF. The CDR3, as DNA: TGTGCCAGCAGCTTAGGCTCTAGCGGGCGTCTTGGGTACAATGAGCAGTTCTTC.